These 5 T cell receptor beta chains were sequenced from one sample in a study of OX40 agonist ivuxolimab in advanced cancers. TCRdb's table, derived via immunoSEQ multiplex PCR, lists solely in-frame clones and lacks some. The table records 65,000 to 75,000 clones, 75% to 90% of them present only once. The material was CD4+ or CD8+ T cells sorted from blood, obtained in a trial of the OX40 agonist ivuxolimab. These receptors were obtained from an adult with an advanced solid tumor such as melanoma, head and neck, liver or kidney cancer.

The CDR3 DNA reads as TGTGCCAGCAGTCCGCCTTATGCTGAAGCTTTCTTT. Translated, it gives CASSPPYAEAFF. The rearrangement joins TRBV27 to TRBJ1-1; D is unclear. V was trimmed by 5 bases and J by 6 bases, leaving 10 bases between them. Germline CDR1 and CDR2: MNHEY and SMNVEV (reference sequence). The CDR3 has 12 residues.

This sequence joins TRBV6-5 and TRBJ1-2, with 10 bases identical to TRBD1. V was clipped by 8 bases and J by 6 bases; unmatched bases: 12. Germline loops: CDR1 MNHEY, CDR2 SVGAGI. The CDR3 spans 15 residues. CDR3 protein: CASAKTGGRVDGYTF. The CDR3 region has the DNA TGTGCCAGCGCTAAGACAGGGGGCCGTGTAGATGGCTACACCTTC.

This clone was seen more than once but under ten times. The chain links TRBV7-9 to TRBJ1-1, with D possibly matching TRBD1 (5 bases). From germline, CDR1 is SEHNR and CDR2 FQNEAQ (reference sequence). Trimming took off 3 bases at V and 6 bases at J, with 11 bases between the two ends. This CDR3 comprises 13 residues. The CDR3 nucleotides read TGTGCCAGCAGCTTCCAGGGTGGGCCTGAAGCTTTCTTT. This sequence encodes CASSFQGGPEAFF.

V usage is TRBV7-9 and J usage is TRBJ2-3, with D possibly called TRBD1 or TRBD2 (5 bases each). V was clipped by 5 bases and J by 3 bases, with 15 bases between them. Germline V gene data show CDR1 as SEHNR and CDR2 as FQNEAQ (reference sequence). This CDR3 spans 15 amino acids. CDR3 bases: TGTGCCAGCAGCCCCCGAGGGGTGCGGACAGATACGCAGTATTTT. It yields the protein CASSPRGVRTDTQYF.

The chain employs TRBV7-2 and TRBJ2-3, with 7 bases fitting TRBD2. V was clipped by 1 base and J by 2 bases; unmatched bases: 6. The germline gives CDR1 SGHTA, CDR2 FQGNSA. The CDR3 runs 16 residues. The CDR3 DNA reads as TGTGCCAGCAGCTTAGGCGGCGGGAGATACACAGATACGCAGTATTTT. Translating gives CASSLGGGRYTDTQYF.